This T cell receptor beta chain comes out of a study of T cell repertoires in cytomegalovirus infection. On the study more broadly: Both recently identified HLA-C-restricted and well-studied HLA-B-restricted CMV epitopes were used in the study. Evidence of both CMV infection and a matching HLA type came from public TCR beta signatures. Whole-study results and caveats: HLA-C-restricted CMV-specific TCR beta clonotypes were dominant in the ex vivo response.

The V segment lost 6 bases and the J segment 2 bases; nucleotides outside the gene matches: 7. From germline, CDR1 is LNHDA and CDR2 SQIVND (reference sequence). CDR3 length equals 15 residues. This clonotype was detected a few times. The antigen remains undetermined. Via MiXCR, TCRdb re-called the reads, giving one row per CDR3 protein. The table has about 89,000 distinct CDR3 sequences, approximately 32% seen once; the top ten hold less than 75%. V and J are TRBV19 and TRBJ2-1; TRBD1 aligns across 7 bases. This specimen was CD8+ T cells from cultured PBMCs, taken from culture after CMV antigen stimulation. The source is a human donor in good health (CMV status not recorded). Some clones in this sample may be carry-over from other donors' samples. The CDR3 DNA follows: TGTGCCAGTAGGTTAGGGGGCCAGGCCTACAATGAGCAGTTCTTC. Amino acids: CASRLGGQAYNEQFF.